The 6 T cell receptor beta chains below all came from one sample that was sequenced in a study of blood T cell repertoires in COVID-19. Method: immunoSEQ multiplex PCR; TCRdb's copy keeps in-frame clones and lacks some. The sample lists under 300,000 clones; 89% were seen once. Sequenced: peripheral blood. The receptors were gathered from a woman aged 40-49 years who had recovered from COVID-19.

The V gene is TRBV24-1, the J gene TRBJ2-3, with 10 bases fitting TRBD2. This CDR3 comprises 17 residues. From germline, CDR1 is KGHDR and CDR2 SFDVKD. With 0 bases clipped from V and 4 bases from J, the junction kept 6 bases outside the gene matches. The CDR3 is CATSDLPSGRGADTQYF. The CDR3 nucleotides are TGTGCCACCAGTGATTTGCCTAGCGGGAGAGGGGCAGATACGCAGTATTTT.

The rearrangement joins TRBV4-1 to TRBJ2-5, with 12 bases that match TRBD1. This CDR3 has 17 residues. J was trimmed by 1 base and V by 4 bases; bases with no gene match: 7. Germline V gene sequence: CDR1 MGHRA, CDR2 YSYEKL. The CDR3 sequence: CASSPAGTGGSQETQYF. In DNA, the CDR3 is TGCGCCAGCAGCCCCGCCGGGACAGGGGGCTCCCAAGAGACCCAGTACTTC.

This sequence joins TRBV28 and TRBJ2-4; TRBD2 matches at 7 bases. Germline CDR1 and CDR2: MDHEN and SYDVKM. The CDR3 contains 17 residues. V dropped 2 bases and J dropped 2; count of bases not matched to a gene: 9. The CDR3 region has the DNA TGTGCCAGCAGTTTACTAGCGGAGCGTCTTTCCAAAAACATTCAGTACTTC. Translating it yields CASSLLAERLSKNIQYF.

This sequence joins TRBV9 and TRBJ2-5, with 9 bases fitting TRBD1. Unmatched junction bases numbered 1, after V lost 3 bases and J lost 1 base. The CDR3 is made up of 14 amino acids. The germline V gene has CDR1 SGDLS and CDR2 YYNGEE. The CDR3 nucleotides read TGTGCCAGCAGCGAACAGGGGGCCCAAGAGACCCAGTACTTC. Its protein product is CASSEQGAQETQYF.

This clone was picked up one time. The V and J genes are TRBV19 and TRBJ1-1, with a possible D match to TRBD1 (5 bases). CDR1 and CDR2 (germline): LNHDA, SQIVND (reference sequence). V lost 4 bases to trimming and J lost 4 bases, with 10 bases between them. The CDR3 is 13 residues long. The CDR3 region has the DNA TGTGCCAGTAGTACCAACAGGCTCACTGAAGCTTTCTTT. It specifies CASSTNRLTEAFF.

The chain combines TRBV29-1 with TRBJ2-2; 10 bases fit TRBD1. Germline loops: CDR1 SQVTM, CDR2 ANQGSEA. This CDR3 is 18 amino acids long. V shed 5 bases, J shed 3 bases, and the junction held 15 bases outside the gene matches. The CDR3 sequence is CSVPADRGQGMDTGELFF. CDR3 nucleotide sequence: TGCAGCGTTCCCGCTGACCGGGGACAGGGGATGGACACCGGGGAGCTGTTTTTT.